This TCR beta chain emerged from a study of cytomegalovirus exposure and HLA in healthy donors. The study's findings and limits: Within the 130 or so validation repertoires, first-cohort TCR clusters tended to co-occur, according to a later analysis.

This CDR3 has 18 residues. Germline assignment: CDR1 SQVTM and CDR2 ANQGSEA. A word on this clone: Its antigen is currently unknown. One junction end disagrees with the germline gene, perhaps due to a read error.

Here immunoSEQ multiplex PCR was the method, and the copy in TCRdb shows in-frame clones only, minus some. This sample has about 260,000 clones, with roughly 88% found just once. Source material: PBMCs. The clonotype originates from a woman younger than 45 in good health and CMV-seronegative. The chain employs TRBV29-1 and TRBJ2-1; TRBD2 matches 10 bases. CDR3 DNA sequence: TGCAGCTTTGAACCTCTAGGGGCTAGCGGGAGCTCCTACAATGAGCAGTTCTTC. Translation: CSFEPLGASGSSYNEQFF.